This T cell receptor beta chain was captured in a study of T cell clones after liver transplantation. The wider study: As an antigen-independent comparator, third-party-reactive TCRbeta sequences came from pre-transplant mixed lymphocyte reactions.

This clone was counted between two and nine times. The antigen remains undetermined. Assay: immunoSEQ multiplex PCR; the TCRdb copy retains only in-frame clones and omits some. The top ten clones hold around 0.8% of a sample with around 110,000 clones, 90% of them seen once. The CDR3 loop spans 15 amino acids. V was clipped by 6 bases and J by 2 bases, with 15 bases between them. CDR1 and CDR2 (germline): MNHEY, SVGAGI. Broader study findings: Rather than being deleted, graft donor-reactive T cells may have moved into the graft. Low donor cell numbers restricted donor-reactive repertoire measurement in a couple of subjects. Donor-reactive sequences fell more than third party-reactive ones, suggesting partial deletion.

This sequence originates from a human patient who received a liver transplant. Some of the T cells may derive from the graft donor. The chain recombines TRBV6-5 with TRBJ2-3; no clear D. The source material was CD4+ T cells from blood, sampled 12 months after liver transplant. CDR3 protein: CASRTGYQTTDTQYF. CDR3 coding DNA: TGTGCCAGCAGAACCGGATACCAGACCACAGATACGCAGTATTTT.